The 9 T cell receptor beta chains listed next were all sequenced from one sample in a study of shared clonotypes between healthy human individuals. Repertoires were generated with immunoSEQ multiplex PCR, while TCRdb's copy carries only in-frame clones and drops some. The sample yields 550,000 to 800,000 clones, around 90% seen once. Material: memory CD8+ T cells from PBMCs. Specified subset: CD45RO+ cells pooled with CCR7-negative TemRA cells. These TCRs come from a man aged 18 to 30 in good health. Some clones in this sample may be carry-over from other donors' samples.

J is TRBJ2-7 and V is TRBV4-1; no firm D call. The CDR3 has 16 residues. Germline lookup yields CDR1 MGHRA and CDR2 YSYEKL. Trimming stripped 4 bases from V and 1 base from J, with 17 bases between. The CDR3 DNA sequence: TGCGCCAGCAGCCCCCAAATCGGGTCAACATCCTACGAGCAGTACTTC. The encoded protein is CASSPQIGSTSYEQYF.

In its sample, this clone was seen once. The V call is TRBV7-6, the J call TRBJ1-2; unclear D gene. The CDR3 loop spans 13 amino acids. Germline CDR1 and CDR2: SGHVS and FNYEAQ. V was shortened by 5 bases and J by 3 bases, with 10 bases between the two germline ends. The CDR3 reads CASSPPQDYGYTF. The CDR3 bases are TGTGCCAGCAGCCCGCCCCAGGACTATGGCTACACCTTC. Together with reference TRBV7-6 and TRBJ1-2, the CDR3 gives the full variable domain: GAGVSQSPRYKVTKRGQDVALRCDPISGHVSLYWYRQALGQGPEFLTYFNYEAQQDKSGLPNDRFSAERPEGSISTLTIQRTEQRDSAMYRCASSPPQDYGYTFGSGTRLTVV.

In nucleotides, the CDR3 is TGTGCCAGCAGTTGGACAGGCACTGAGCAGTTCTTC. Protein product: CASSWTGTEQFF. The chain is built from TRBV11-2 and TRBJ2-1; 7 bases agree with TRBD1. This CDR3 is built from 12 residues. Germline V gene sequence: CDR1 SGHAT, CDR2 FQNNGV. Losses at the gene ends were 6 bases for V and 9 bases for J; bases not matched to a gene: 5.

The V gene is TRBV6-5, the J gene TRBJ2-7; the D gene is possibly TRBD1 (6 bases). CDR1 and CDR2 (germline): MNHEY, SVGAGI. The CDR3 consists of 16 residues. V was pared by 0 bases and J by 7 bases, with 19 bases between. CDR3 region: CASSYSTGQTLWEQYF. The CDR3 DNA reads TGTGCCAGCAGTTACTCAACTGGACAGACCCTCTGGGAGCAGTACTTC.

The V gene is TRBV7-9, the J gene TRBJ2-5; D is ambiguous. The germline CDR1 and CDR2 sequences are SEHNR and FQNEAQ (reference sequence). Trimming stripped 2 bases from V and 8 bases from J, with 18 bases between. The CDR3 spans 15 residues. CDR3 region: CASSLNSSPSRTQYF. In nucleotides, the CDR3 is TGTGCCAGCAGCTTAAATAGTTCCCCCTCCCGCACCCAGTACTTC.

The V call is TRBV27, the J call TRBJ1-5; weak D call: TRBD1 (5 bases). V gave up 0 bases and J gave up 6 bases, with 15 bases separating them. CDR1 and CDR2 (germline): MNHEY, SMNVEV (reference sequence). The CDR3 runs to 16 residues. CDR3 sequence reads: CASSLSAGTFGQPQHF. In DNA, the CDR3 is TGTGCCAGCAGTTTATCAGCAGGGACCTTCGGTCAGCCCCAGCATTTT.

The chain couples TRBV29-1 to TRBJ2-7; 7 nucleotides line up with TRBD1. CDR1 and CDR2 from the germline V gene are SQVTM and ANQGSEA. This CDR3 has 16 residues. The V and J ends lost 1 base and 0 bases, in that order; junction bases with no gene match: 9. The CDR3 coding sequence is TGCAGCGTTGAAGTTTTCGGACAGGAGAGCTCCTACGAGCAGTACTTC. Residues: CSVEVFGQESSYEQYF.

The chain has TRBV11-1 and TRBJ2-1; D gene unclear. Trimming pared 5 bases from V and 4 bases from J, leaving 15 bases between. The CDR3 extends over 15 amino acids. CDR1 is SGHAT, CDR2 FQDESV, per germline (reference sequence). CDR3 coding DNA: TGTGCCAGCAGCGATACTCTCAACGGGTACAATGAGCAGTTCTTC. It yields the protein CASSDTLNGYNEQFF.

The chain is built from TRBV11-2 and TRBJ2-5; D unclear. Looked up from germline, CDR1 is SGHAT and CDR2 is FQNNGV. The V gene lost 5 bases and the J gene lost 7 bases, with 26 bases spanning the gap. The CDR3 totals 17 residues. CDR3 protein: CASSPDHPTRMLVTQYF. CDR3 DNA sequence: TGTGCCAGCAGCCCCGACCATCCAACGAGGATGTTGGTGACCCAGTACTTC.